This T cell receptor beta chain was recorded in a study of CDR3 diversity in severe acne. MiXCR was run by TCRdb on the PCR reads, yielding one entry per CDR3 protein. The repertoire includes approximately 90,000 distinct CDR3 sequences, about 49% of them detected once, and approximately 10% sits in the top ten. Trimming stripped 5 bases from V and 7 bases from J, with 12 bases between. CDR1 SEHNR and CDR2 FQNEAQ come from the germline V gene (reference sequence). The CDR3 totals 13 residues. The V gene is TRBV7-9, the J gene TRBJ1-5; D possibly corresponds to TRBD1 (6 bases). This clonotype was obtained from a male donor with severe acne vulgaris. Sequencing used blood. CDR3 loop: CASSQRGGQPQHF. Here the CDR3 DNA reads TGTGCCAGCAGCCAGAGAGGGGGACAGCCCCAGCATTTT.